This T cell receptor beta chain was obtained from a study of OX40 agonist ivuxolimab in advanced cancers. Sequencing was performed with immunoSEQ multiplex PCR; in TCRdb, only in-frame clones are kept and a portion is missing. The sample lists about 92,000 clones; approximately 91% were seen once. A few counts support this clone. The clonotype comes from an adult with an advanced solid tumor such as melanoma, head and neck, liver or kidney cancer. Sequenced here: CD4+ or CD8+ T cells sorted from blood, sampled in a trial of the OX40 agonist ivuxolimab.

CDR3: CASSQMQGIGELFF. The CDR3 region has the DNA TGTGCCAGCAGCCAAATGCAGGGGATCGGGGAGCTGTTTTTT. This chain joins TRBV4-2 and TRBJ2-2; the D gene is possibly TRBD1 (6 bases). This CDR3 is 14 amino acids long. The germline gives CDR1 LGHNA, CDR2 YNFKEQ. The V end lost 2 bases, the J end lost 7 bases, and 11 bases lay between the germline ends.